This T cell receptor (beta chain) was identified during a study of intratumoral heterogeneity in liver cancer. For the study in its entirety: Across the full 14-patient cohort, most patients were male and a median age of roughly 69 years was recorded. The study combined RNA-seq, DNA sequencing, TCR-seq and SNP array data from multiple regions of hepatocellular carcinoma specimens to study intratumor heterogeneity. The full cohort included around 72 multiregional samples from around 15 HCC patients, consisting of about 50 tumoral regions and approximately 20 adjacent nontumoral regions.

The full study reports these points: Tumor region a in each sequenced patient had significantly more unique T-cell clonal expansions than region b. Within each sequenced patient, no significant difference in overall T cell clonality was found between tumor regions. TCR sequencing reportedly confirmed RNA-seq-based estimates of regional differences in tumor-infiltrating lymphocyte burden. The authors acknowledged a relatively low patient number and under-sampled tumor-infiltrating lymphocyte representation as limitations.

TCR beta chain CDR3 regions were sequenced from genomic DNA using the immunoSEQ assay. Rearranged VDJ segments were amplified with primers annealing to V and J segments. The paper's processing steps were these. Clonality and richness metrics were computed with the ImmunoSeq Analyzer software. Clones with differential abundance between regions were identified with Fisher's exact test combined with a beta-binomial method for additional stringency. TCRdb took this table from immuneACCESS and kept in-frame rearrangements with V and J called. Such tables lack part of the clones; where checked against another copy, unresolved V genes explain under half of the gap, and the rest is unexplained. The V and J calls and the clone size are those of that table, but D and trimming were determined from the DNA. In this sample the table shows about 6,200 clones, approximately 64% of which occur a single time. Of the sample, 35% to 50% is held by the ten largest clones.

The V end loses 5 bases and the J end loses 5 bases, and a stretch of 16 bases separates them. There are 15 amino acids in the CDR3, from cysteine to phenylalanine inclusive. The read is trimmed to its CDR3 DNA, 45 bases read in frame from base 1. According to the germline V gene, CDR1 reads SGHNT and CDR2 reads YENEEA. Concerning this clone: No antigen is known for it. Nothing much larger sits one base from this clone, and base qualities are not available.

The H label marked samples taken from distinct, geographically separated regions of the hepatocellular carcinoma nodule. Every patient had early-stage hepatocellular carcinoma and went to surgical resection without receiving any prior therapy. No macroscopic evidence of necrosis or hemorrhage was present in the sampled areas. TCR sequencing (ImmunoSeq) was performed on multiple regions from two patients. Frozen resection tissue samples were collected at least 1 cm apart from each other. The DNeasy blood and tissue kit was used to extract genomic DNA from bulk tissue. The chain links TRBV11-3 with TRBJ2-1, with a weak D call of TRBD1 (6 bases match). The TCR originated in a woman in her seventies with hepatocellular carcinoma. This specimen consisted of tumor tissue, obtained before any cancer treatment. CDR3 sequence: CASSPGHTTNNEQFF. The bases are TGTGCCAGCAGCCCGGGACATACAACCAACAATGAGCAGTTCTTC.